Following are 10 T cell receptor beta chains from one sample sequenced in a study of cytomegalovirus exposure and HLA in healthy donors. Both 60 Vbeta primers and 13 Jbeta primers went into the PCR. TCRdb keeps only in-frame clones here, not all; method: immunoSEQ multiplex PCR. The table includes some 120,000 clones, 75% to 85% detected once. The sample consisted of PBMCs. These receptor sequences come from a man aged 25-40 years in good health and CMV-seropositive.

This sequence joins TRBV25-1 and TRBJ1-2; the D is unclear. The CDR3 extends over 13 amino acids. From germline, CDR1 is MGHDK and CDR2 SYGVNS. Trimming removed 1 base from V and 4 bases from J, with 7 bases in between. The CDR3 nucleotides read TGTGCCAGCAGTGAATGGGCAAGCTATGGCTACACCTTC. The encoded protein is CASSEWASYGYTF.

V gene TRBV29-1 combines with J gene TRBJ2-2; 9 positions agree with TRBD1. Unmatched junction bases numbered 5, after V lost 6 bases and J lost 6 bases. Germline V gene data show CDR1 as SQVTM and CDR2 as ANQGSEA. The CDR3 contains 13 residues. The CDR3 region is CSVMGQGPGELFF. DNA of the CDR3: TGCAGCGTGATGGGACAGGGTCCCGGGGAGCTGTTTTTT.

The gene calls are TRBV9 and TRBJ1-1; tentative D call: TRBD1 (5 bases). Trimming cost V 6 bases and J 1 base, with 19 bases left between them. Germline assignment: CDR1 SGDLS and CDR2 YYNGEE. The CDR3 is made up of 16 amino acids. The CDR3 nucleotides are TGTGCCAGCAACCCTTTCGAGGAAACAGGGAACACTGAAGCTTTCTTT. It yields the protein CASNPFEETGNTEAFF.

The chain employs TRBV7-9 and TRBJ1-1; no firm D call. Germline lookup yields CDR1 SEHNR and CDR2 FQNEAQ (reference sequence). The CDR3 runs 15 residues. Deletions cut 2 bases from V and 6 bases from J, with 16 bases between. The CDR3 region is CASSLRTTARSEAFF. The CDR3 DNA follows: TGTGCCAGCAGCTTAAGAACAACGGCTAGGTCTGAAGCTTTCTTT.

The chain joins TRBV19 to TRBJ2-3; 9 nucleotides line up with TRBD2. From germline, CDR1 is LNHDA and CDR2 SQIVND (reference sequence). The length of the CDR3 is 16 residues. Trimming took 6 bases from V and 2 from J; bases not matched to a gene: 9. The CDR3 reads CASSRGSGGFTDTQYF. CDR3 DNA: TGTGCCAGTAGCCGGGGGAGCGGGGGGTTCACAGATACGCAGTATTTT.

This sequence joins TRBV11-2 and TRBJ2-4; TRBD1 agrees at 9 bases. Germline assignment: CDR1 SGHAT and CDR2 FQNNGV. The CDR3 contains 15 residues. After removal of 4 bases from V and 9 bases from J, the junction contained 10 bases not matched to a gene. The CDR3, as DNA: TGTGCCAGCAGCTCATACAGGGGGCGCGGGGTCATTCAGTACTTC. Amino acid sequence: CASSSYRGRGVIQYF.

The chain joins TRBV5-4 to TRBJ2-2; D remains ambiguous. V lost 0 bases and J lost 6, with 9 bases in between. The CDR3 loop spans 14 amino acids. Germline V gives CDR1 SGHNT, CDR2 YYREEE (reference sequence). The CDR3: CASSLDVGSGELFF. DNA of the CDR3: TGTGCCAGCAGCTTGGACGTCGGGTCCGGGGAGCTGTTTTTT.

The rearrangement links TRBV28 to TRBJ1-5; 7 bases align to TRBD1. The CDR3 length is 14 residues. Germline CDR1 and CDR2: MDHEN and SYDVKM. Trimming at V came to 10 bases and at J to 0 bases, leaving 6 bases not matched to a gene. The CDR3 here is CATHRGISNQPQHF. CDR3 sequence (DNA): TGTGCCACGCACAGGGGAATTAGCAATCAGCCCCAGCATTTT.

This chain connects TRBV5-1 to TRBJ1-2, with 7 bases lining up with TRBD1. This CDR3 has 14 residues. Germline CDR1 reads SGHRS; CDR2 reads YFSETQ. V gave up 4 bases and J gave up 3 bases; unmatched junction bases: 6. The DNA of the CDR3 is TGCGCCAGCAGCGCGGGACAGCGAGACTATGGCTACACCTTC. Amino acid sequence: CASSAGQRDYGYTF.

Here the CDR3 reads CASSQDMTNEQYF. The CDR3 region has the DNA TGCGCCAGCAGCCAAGATATGACTAACGAGCAGTACTTC. V and J are TRBV4-1 and TRBJ2-7, with D tentatively TRBD2 (5 bases). The CDR3 has 13 residues. Germline-derived CDR1 and CDR2 are MGHRA and YSYEKL. Trimming left V 0 bases short and J 5 bases short, with 8 bases between.